This TCR beta chain was observed in a study of T cell responses to AZD1222 COVID-19 vaccine. Study results and limitations: The study identified only a handful of AZD1222 recipients as seropositive at baseline. Donors were mostly white British, more females; clonal diversity possibly underestimated. Sampled repertoires all dated from after the peak T cell response.

A remark on this clone: Its specificity is not known.

The repertoire was sequenced with immunoSEQ multiplex PCR; TCRdb's copy has only in-frame clones and lacks some. The sample yields some 170,000 clones, roughly 92% seen once. From germline, CDR1 is KGHSH and CDR2 LQKENI. The germline V and J ends were trimmed by 2 bases and 0 bases, with 11 bases remaining between them. The CDR3 has 16 residues. The TCR comes from an adult who received the AZD1222 COVID-19 vaccine. V and J are TRBV18 and TRBJ1-3; D not certain. This specimen was peripheral blood, taken 28 days after the second AZD1222 dose. This chain's CDR3 is CASSPSEQSSGNTIYF. The CDR3 DNA reads TGTGCCAGCTCACCATCCGAGCAGAGCTCTGGAAACACCATATATTTT.